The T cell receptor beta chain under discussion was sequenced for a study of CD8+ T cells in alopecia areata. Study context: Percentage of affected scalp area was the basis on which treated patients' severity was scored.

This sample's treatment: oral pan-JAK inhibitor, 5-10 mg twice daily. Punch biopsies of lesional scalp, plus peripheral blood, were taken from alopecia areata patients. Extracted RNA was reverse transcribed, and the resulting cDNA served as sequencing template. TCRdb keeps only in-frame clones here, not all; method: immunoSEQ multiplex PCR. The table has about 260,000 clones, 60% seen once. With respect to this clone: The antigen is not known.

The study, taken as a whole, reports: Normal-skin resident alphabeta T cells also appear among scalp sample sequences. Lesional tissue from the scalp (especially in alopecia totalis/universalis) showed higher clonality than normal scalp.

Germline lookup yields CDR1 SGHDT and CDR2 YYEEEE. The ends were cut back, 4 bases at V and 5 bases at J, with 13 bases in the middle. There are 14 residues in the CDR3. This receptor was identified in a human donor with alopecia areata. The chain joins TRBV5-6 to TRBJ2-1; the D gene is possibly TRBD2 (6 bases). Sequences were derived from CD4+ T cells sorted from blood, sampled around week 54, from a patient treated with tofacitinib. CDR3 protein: CASSLGLHNNEQFF. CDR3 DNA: TGTGCCAGCAGCCTGGGACTGCACAACAATGAGCAGTTCTTC. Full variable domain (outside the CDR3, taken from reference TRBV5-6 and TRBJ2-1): DAGVTQSPTHLIKTRGQQVTLRCSPKSGHDTVSWYQQALGQGPQFIFQYYEEEERQRGNFPDRFSGHQFPNYSSELNVNALLLGDSALYLCASSLGLHNNEQFFGPGTRLTVL.